This entry lists 24 T cell receptor beta chains sequenced from one sample in a study of T cells in Graves' hyperthyroidism and ophthalmopathy. TCR beta CDR3 regions were amplified from RNA. The HTBI set primed first-round TCR CDR3 RT-PCR. One entry per CDR3 protein results from TCRdb running MiXCR on the multiplex PCR reads. The data contain approximately 610,000 distinct CDR3 sequences, about a sixth of them singletons. The material sequenced was blood. These receptors were obtained from a woman aged 18-30 years with Graves' hyperthyroidism.

This clonotype was observed at least ten times. This rearrangement joins TRBV6-2 or TRBV6-3 to TRBJ2-1; D not resolved. CDR3 length: 15 amino acids. The V gene's germline CDR1 is MNHEY and CDR2 SVGEGT. Trimming shortened V by 5 bases and J by 8 bases, and 19 bases separated the two germline ends. CDR3 DNA: TGTGCCAGCAGTCGACCATCGGACGCGGCGGATGAGCAGTTCTTC. Its translation is CASSRPSDAADEQFF.

This clonotype has a count of ten or more. This chain links TRBV30 with TRBJ2-5; TRBD2 matches 9 bases. Germline V gene data show CDR1 as GTSNPN and CDR2 as SVGIG (reference sequence). The CDR3 loop spans 14 amino acids. With V trimmed by 6 bases and J by 3 bases, 8 bases remained unmatched. This CDR3 is CACPLSGRKETQYF. The CDR3 DNA follows: TGTGCCTGTCCCCTTAGCGGGAGAAAAGAGACCCAGTACTTC.

In this sample, this clonotype turned up many times. V gene TRBV12-3 or TRBV12-4 combines with J gene TRBJ1-2; D gene uncertain. V was pared by 2 bases and J by 6 bases, with 10 bases between. There are 13 residues in the CDR3. Here the CDR3 reads CASSLSPGDGYTF. The CDR3 DNA reads TGTGCCAGCAGTTTATCCCCTGGGGATGGCTACACCTTC.

This sequence joins TRBV7-2 and TRBJ2-7; a possible D gene is TRBD1 (7 bases). The V end was cut by 3 bases, the J end by 0 bases, with 12 bases between. This CDR3 contains 15 residues. The germline V gene encodes CDR1 SGHTA and CDR2 FQGNSA. CDR3 sequence: CASSFAGTDSYEQYF. The CDR3 DNA reads as TGTGCCAGCAGCTTTGCGGGGACAGACTCCTACGAGCAGTACTTC.

This clonotype was detected many times. This chain uses TRBV7-2 with TRBJ2-7; D is perhaps TRBD2 (5 bases). Between the trimmed V and J ends, which lost 4 bases and 3 bases, there was a span of 19 bases. The CDR3 is made up of 16 amino acids. Germline CDR1 reads SGHTA; CDR2 reads FQGNSA. The CDR3 DNA sequence: TGTGCCAGCAGCTCCGGGTTTGAGCGGAACAACTACGAGCAGTACTTC. As protein: CASSSGFERNNYEQYF.

Many counts were recorded for this clonotype. This rearrangement joins TRBV20-1 to TRBJ2-1; perhaps TRBD1 as D (5 bases). CDR3 length equals 16 residues. Germline lookup yields CDR1 DFQATT and CDR2 SNEGSKA (reference sequence). V was clipped by 0 bases and J by 2 bases, with 14 bases between them. This chain's CDR3 is CSARDQSGWPYNEQFF. Written as DNA, the CDR3 is TGCAGTGCTAGAGATCAGTCAGGGTGGCCCTACAATGAGCAGTTCTTC.

This clonotype occurred many times. The gene calls are TRBV12-3 or TRBV12-4 and TRBJ2-5, with a tentative D call TRBD2 (5 bases). This CDR3 region has 15 residues. Trimming took 1 base from V and 4 from J, leaving 13 bases between them. CDR3 amino acids: CASSLGGDGRETQYF. The CDR3, as DNA: TGTGCCAGCAGTTTAGGGGGAGATGGGAGAGAGACCCAGTACTTC.

This clonotype occurred many times. This chain connects TRBV12-3 or TRBV12-4 to TRBJ2-7, with D perhaps TRBD2 (6 bases). The V and J ends lost 6 bases and 7 bases respectively, with 19 bases between them. The CDR3 loop spans 14 amino acids. CDR3 coding DNA: TGTGCCAGCAGCATGTGGGACTCACCGGGGGAGCAGTACTTC. Translation gives CASSMWDSPGEQYF.

This clonotype was detected ten times or more. The chain has TRBV12-3 or TRBV12-4 and TRBJ2-3; 10 nucleotides align to TRBD2. The CDR3 is 20 amino acids. After removal of 5 bases from V and 0 bases from J, the junction contained 17 bases not matched to a gene. The CDR3 sequence is CASSEKRGGIPRTSTDTQYF. The CDR3 region has the DNA TGTGCCAGCAGTGAAAAGCGGGGGGGAATCCCCAGAACAAGCACAGATACGCAGTATTTT.

This chain links TRBV24-1 with TRBJ1-2; D is possibly TRBD1 (5 bases). CDR3 length: 15 amino acids. Germline loops: CDR1 KGHDR, CDR2 SFDVKD. The V gene lost 3 bases and the J gene lost 8 bases, with 18 bases spanning the gap. The DNA for the CDR3 is TGTGCCACCAGTGATCAACGGACAACAAAGGGAGGCTACACCTTC. It specifies CATSDQRTTKGGYTF.

The V call is TRBV28, the J call TRBJ2-1; the match to TRBD2 covers 8 bases. The CDR3 runs 15 residues. V lost 5 bases and J lost 12; bases outside the gene matches: 15. Germline CDR1 and CDR2: MDHEN and SYDVKM. CDR3 in DNA: TGTGCCAGCAGTGCCCGGGGGGGGGGCGGCGATGGGCAGTTCTTC. Translated, it gives CASSARGGGGDGQFF.

The chain employs TRBV7-9 and TRBJ2-2, with D unresolved. Trimming left V 4 bases short and J 0 bases short, with 18 bases between. The CDR3 is made up of 18 amino acids. From germline, CDR1 is SEHNR and CDR2 FQNEAQ (reference sequence). The CDR3 DNA is TGTGCCAGCAGCTCCACTGTTCCGGACGGCGCGAACACCGGGGAGCTGTTTTTT. It specifies CASSSTVPDGANTGELFF.

The sample holds many counts of this clonotype. The chain uses TRBV11-2 and TRBJ2-7; no reliable D call. Between the trimmed V and J ends, which lost 5 bases and 0 bases, there was a span of 5 bases. The germline V gene encodes CDR1 SGHAT and CDR2 FQNNGV. This CDR3 is built from 12 residues. Here the CDR3 DNA reads TGTGCCAGCAGCCGGAGCTCCTACGAGCAGTACTTC. It yields the protein CASSRSSYEQYF.

The rearrangement links TRBV10-2 to TRBJ2-1; D call uncertain. Trimming pared 2 bases from V and 2 bases from J, leaving 7 bases between. The CDR3 spans 14 residues. CDR1 is WSHSY and CDR2 is SAAADI in the germline V gene. In DNA form, the CDR3 reads TGCGCCAGCAGTGAGCGGCCCCCCTACAATGAGCAGTTCTTC. As protein: CASSERPPYNEQFF.

This chain links TRBV24-1 with TRBJ2-5, with 11 bases matching TRBD1. This CDR3 contains 16 residues. Germline values: CDR1 KGHDR, CDR2 SFDVKD. The V gene end was trimmed by 4 bases and the J gene end by 4 bases; junction bases not matched to a gene: 7. The CDR3 reads CATSDWAGTGGETQYF. The DNA for the CDR3 is TGTGCCACCAGTGACTGGGCCGGGACAGGGGGAGAGACCCAGTACTTC.

The table lists this clonotype with a few counts. The chain couples TRBV19 to TRBJ2-2; 8 nucleotides agree with TRBD2. The CDR3 sequence is 15 residues long. CDR1 is LNHDA, CDR2 SQIVND, per germline (reference sequence). Unmatched junction bases numbered 6, after V lost 8 bases and J lost 1 base. CDR3 in DNA: TGTGCCAGTCGAAGGACTAGCCGGAACACCGGGGAGCTGTTTTTT. This sequence encodes CASRRTSRNTGELFF.

The chain has TRBV18 and TRBJ2-5; D call uncertain. The CDR3 has 12 amino acids. Germline loops: CDR1 KGHSH, CDR2 LQKENI. The ends were cut back, 0 bases at V and 4 bases at J, with 3 bases in the middle. Here the CDR3 DNA reads TGTGCCAGCTCACCACCGTCAGAGACCCAGTACTTC. This encodes CASSPPSETQYF.

This clonotype was seen at least ten times. The J gene is TRBJ2-3, the V gene TRBV13; D is unresolved. CDR3 length: 15 residues. Trimming removed 0 bases from V and 0 bases from J, with 7 bases in between. CDR1 is PRHDT, CDR2 FYEKMQ, per germline (reference sequence). CDR3 in DNA: TGTGCCAGCAGCTTAGGACTTGAGAGCACAGATACGCAGTATTTT. Protein sequence: CASSLGLESTDTQYF.

In this sample, this clonotype turned up many times. V and J are TRBV12-3 or TRBV12-4 and TRBJ2-5; 9 bases fit TRBD2. V shed 3 bases and J 1 base; nucleotides not matched to a gene: 6. The length of the CDR3 is 16 residues. DNA for the CDR3: TGTGCCAGCAGTTTTGCTAGCGGGGATCTCCAAGAGACCCAGTACTTC. Residues: CASSFASGDLQETQYF.

This clonotype occurred once. This chain joins TRBV2 and TRBJ1-2; 10 nucleotides line up with TRBD1. Germline trimming cut 10 bases from V and 2 bases from J; bases unmatched to any gene: 4. CDR3 size: 13 residues. Germline CDR1 is SNHLY and CDR2 is FYNNEI. The CDR3 nucleotides read TGTGCCACTGTGACAGGGGGCAACTATGGCTACACCTTC. Amino acids: CATVTGGNYGYTF.

The genes are TRBV9 and TRBJ1-4; D is undetermined. Germline CDR1 reads SGDLS; CDR2 reads YYNGEE. V was shortened by 2 bases and J by 3 bases, with 8 bases between the two germline ends. The CDR3 consists of 14 residues. The chain's CDR3 is CASSVGVSNEKLFF. The CDR3 DNA follows: TGTGCCAGCAGCGTCGGGGTTTCTAATGAAAAACTGTTTTTT.

This clonotype showed up just a few times. In DNA, the CDR3 is TGTGCCAGCAGCTTAAGACCCTCTAGCACAGATACGCAGTATTTT. This gives the protein CASSLRPSSTDTQYF. The V call is TRBV7-7, the J call TRBJ2-3, with unresolved D. The CDR3 runs to 15 residues. CDR1 is SSHAT, CDR2 FNYEAQ, per germline (reference sequence). V was clipped by 2 bases and J by 0 bases, with 9 bases between them.

This clonotype was picked up many times. The chain uses TRBV29-1 and TRBJ2-1, with D perhaps matching TRBD1 (8 bases). V was clipped by 5 bases and J by 4 bases, with 15 bases between them. This CDR3 region has 14 residues. The germline V gene has CDR1 SQVTM and CDR2 ANQGSEA. The CDR3 DNA sequence: TGCAGCGTTATCAGGGGGCGGGGGTACAATGAGCAGTTCTTC. Its protein product is CSVIRGRGYNEQFF.

V gene TRBV12-3 or TRBV12-4 combines with J gene TRBJ2-7; TRBD2 is a possible D gene (6 bases). Trimming took off 2 bases at V and 4 bases at J, with 12 bases between the two ends. The CDR3 consists of 14 residues. CDR3: CASSLLQGGYEQYF. CDR3 nucleotide sequence: TGTGCCAGCAGTTTACTCCAAGGAGGGTACGAGCAGTACTTC.